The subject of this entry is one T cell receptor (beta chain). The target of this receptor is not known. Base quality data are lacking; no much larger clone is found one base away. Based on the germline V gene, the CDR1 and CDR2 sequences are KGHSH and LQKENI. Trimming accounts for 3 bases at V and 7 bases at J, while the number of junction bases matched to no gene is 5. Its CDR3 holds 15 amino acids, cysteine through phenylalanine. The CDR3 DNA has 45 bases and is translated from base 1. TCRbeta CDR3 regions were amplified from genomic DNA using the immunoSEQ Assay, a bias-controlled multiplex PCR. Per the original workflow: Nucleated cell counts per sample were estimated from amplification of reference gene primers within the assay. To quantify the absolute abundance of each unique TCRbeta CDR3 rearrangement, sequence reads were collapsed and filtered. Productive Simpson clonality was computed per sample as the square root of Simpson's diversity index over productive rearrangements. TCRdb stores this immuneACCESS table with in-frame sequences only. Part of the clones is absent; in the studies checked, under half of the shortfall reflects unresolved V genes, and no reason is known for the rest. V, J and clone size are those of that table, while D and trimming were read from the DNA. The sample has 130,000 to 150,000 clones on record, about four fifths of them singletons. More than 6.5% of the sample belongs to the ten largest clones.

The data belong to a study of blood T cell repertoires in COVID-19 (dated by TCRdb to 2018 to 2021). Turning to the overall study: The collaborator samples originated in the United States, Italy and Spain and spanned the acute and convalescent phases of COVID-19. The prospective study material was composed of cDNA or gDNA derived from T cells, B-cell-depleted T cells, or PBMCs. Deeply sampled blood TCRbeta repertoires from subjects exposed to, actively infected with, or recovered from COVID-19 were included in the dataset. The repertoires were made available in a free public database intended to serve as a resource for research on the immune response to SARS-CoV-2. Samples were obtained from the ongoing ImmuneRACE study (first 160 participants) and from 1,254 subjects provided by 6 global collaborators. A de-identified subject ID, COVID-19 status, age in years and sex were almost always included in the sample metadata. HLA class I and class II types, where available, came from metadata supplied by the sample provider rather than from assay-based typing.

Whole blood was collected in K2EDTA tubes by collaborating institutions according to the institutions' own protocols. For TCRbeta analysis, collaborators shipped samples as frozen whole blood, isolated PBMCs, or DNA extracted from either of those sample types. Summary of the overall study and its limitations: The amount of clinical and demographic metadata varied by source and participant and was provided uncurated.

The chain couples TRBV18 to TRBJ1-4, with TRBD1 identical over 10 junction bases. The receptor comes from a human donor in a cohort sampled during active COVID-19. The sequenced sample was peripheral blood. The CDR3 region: CASSPGQGSGEKLFF. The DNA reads TGTGCCAGCTCACCGGGACAGGGGTCTGGTGAAAAACTGTTTTTT.